Listed here are 13 T cell receptor beta chains from one sample, sequenced in a study of lymphopenia after photon versus proton radiotherapy. The protocol was immunoSEQ multiplex PCR, while the TCRdb copy is restricted to in-frame clones and leaves out a portion. The sample carries 50,000 to 75,000 clones, approximately 83% recorded once. Sequenced material: peripheral blood, taken from a patient treated with photon-based radiotherapy. These receptor sequences come from a man between 40 and 49 years old with gastric cancer.

The chain couples TRBV27 to TRBJ2-7; D perhaps matches TRBD2 (5 bases). CDR1 and CDR2 from the germline V gene are MNHEY and SMNVEV (reference sequence). The CDR3 is made up of 15 amino acids. The ends were cut back, 3 bases at V and 2 bases at J, with 14 bases in the middle. CDR3 protein: CASSFTRQLAYEQYF. The CDR3 DNA reads TGTGCCAGCAGTTTCACTAGGCAGCTGGCCTACGAGCAGTACTTC.

The gene calls are TRBV10-3 and TRBJ1-6; D unclear. The CDR3 consists of 14 residues. Trimming removed 6 bases from V and 7 bases from J, with 13 bases in between. CDR1 and CDR2 (germline): ENHRY, SYGVKD. CDR3 region: CAISPLGLNSPLHF. CDR3 DNA: TGTGCCATCAGCCCGCTGGGTCTAAATTCACCCCTCCACTTT.

The chain couples TRBV7-2 to TRBJ2-5; D is undetermined. The CDR3 runs to 13 residues. The ends were cut back, 1 base at V and 3 bases at J, with 6 bases in the middle. The germline gives CDR1 SGHTA, CDR2 FQGNSA. The CDR3: CASSLDREETQYF. CDR3 nucleotide sequence: TGTGCCAGCAGCTTAGACAGAGAAGAGACCCAGTACTTC.

CDR3 nucleotides: TGTGCCAGCTCACTCAATCCTCATGTAGGGACAGGGTGGGCCAACGTCCTGACTTTC. Protein product: CASSLNPHVGTGWANVLTF. This chain joins TRBV18 and TRBJ2-6; TRBD1 matches 9 bases. Trimming at V came to 4 bases and at J to 5 bases, leaving 15 bases not matched to a gene. This CDR3 has 19 residues. In germline, CDR1 is KGHSH, CDR2 LQKENI.

The chain uses TRBV6-1 and TRBJ1-1; 7 bases match TRBD1. Germline V gene data show CDR1 as MNHNS and CDR2 as SASEGT. The trim removed 2 bases at V and 6 bases at J, leaving 3 bases unmatched. This CDR3 has 13 residues. This CDR3 reads CASSEYQGAEAFF. In DNA, the CDR3 is TGTGCCAGCAGTGAATATCAGGGGGCTGAAGCTTTCTTT.

The J gene is TRBJ2-2, the V gene TRBV7-2, with no clear D. The germline V gene has CDR1 SGHTA and CDR2 FQGNSA. The CDR3 runs to 13 residues. V was trimmed by 2 bases and J by 6 bases, leaving 7 bases between them. The CDR3 region has the DNA TGTGCCAGCAGCTTATACGGGTCCGGGGAGCTGTTTTTT. Translation: CASSLYGSGELFF.

The chain recombines TRBV25-1 with TRBJ2-3, with 10 bases matching TRBD2. Trimming cost V 6 bases and J 0 bases; bases outside gene matches: 3. Germline-derived CDR1 and CDR2 are MGHDK and SYGVNS. This CDR3 has 15 residues. The CDR3 DNA follows: TGTGCCAGCAGCACACTAGCGGGGAGCACAGATACGCAGTATTTT. Encoded protein: CASSTLAGSTDTQYF.

The chain joins TRBV6-1 to TRBJ2-7; the D is unclear. Germline CDR1 reads MNHNS; CDR2 reads SASEGT. CDR3 length equals 14 residues. Deletions cut 1 base from V and 5 bases from J, with 12 bases between. CDR3 in amino acids: CASSEDIRSDEQYF. DNA for the CDR3: TGTGCCAGCAGTGAAGACATAAGGAGTGACGAGCAGTACTTC.

The chain recombines TRBV6-1 with TRBJ1-3; D might be TRBD1 (5 bases). This CDR3 is built from 20 residues. Germline CDR1 reads MNHNS; CDR2 reads SASEGT. V was clipped by 1 base and J by 0 bases, with 22 bases between them. CDR3 sequence: CASSEVQVGGRLLSGNTIYF. CDR3 nucleotides: TGTGCCAGCAGTGAAGTTCAGGTTGGGGGACGGCTGCTCTCTGGAAACACCATATATTTT.

The CDR3 sequence: CASSISWDPGDIQYF. CDR3 DNA: TGTGCCAGTAGTATAAGTTGGGACCCTGGGGACATTCAGTACTTC. This chain joins TRBV19 and TRBJ2-4; TRBD1 or TRBD2 may be the D gene (5 bases each). This CDR3 comprises 15 residues. Trimming pared 2 bases from V and 8 bases from J, leaving 16 bases between. In germline, CDR1 is LNHDA, CDR2 SQIVND (reference sequence).

This chain uses TRBV6-1 with TRBJ2-2; D unresolved. From germline, CDR1 is MNHNS and CDR2 SASEGT. The CDR3 extends over 12 amino acids. Trimming took off 4 bases at V and 7 bases at J, with 7 bases between the two ends. The CDR3 here is CASSVLSGELFF. CDR3 in DNA: TGTGCCAGCAGTGTTTTGAGCGGGGAGCTGTTTTTT.

The gene calls are TRBV6-4 and TRBJ2-5; TRBD1 matches 10 bases. The CDR3 loop spans 15 amino acids. Trimming cost V 7 bases and J 5 bases; bases outside gene matches: 10. Germline loops: CDR1 MRHNA, CDR2 SNTAGT. The CDR3: CASNRTGGQGETQYF. CDR3 sequence (DNA): TGTGCCAGCAACAGGACAGGGGGGCAGGGGGAGACCCAGTACTTC.

The chain combines TRBV27 with TRBJ2-1; no clear D gene. This CDR3 is 13 amino acids long. Trimming left V 2 bases short and J 6 bases short, with 8 bases between. Germline V gene data show CDR1 as MNHEY and CDR2 as SMNVEV (reference sequence). CDR3 nucleotide sequence: TGTGCCAGCAGTTTACAGCACCCCAATGAGCAGTTCTTC. The encoded protein is CASSLQHPNEQFF.